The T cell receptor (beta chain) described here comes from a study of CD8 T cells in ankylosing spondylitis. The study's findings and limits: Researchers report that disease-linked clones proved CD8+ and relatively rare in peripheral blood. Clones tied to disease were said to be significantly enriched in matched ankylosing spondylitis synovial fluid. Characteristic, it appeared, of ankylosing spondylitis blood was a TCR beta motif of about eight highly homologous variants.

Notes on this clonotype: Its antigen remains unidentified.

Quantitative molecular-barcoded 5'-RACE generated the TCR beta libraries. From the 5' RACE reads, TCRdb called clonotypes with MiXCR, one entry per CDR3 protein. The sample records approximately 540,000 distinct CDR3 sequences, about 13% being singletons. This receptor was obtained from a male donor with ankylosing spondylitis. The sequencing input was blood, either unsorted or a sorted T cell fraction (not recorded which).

CDR3 coding DNA: TGCGCCAGCAGTATTCCGGGACAGCCTTCCTACGAGCAGTACTTC. Translation gives CASSIPGQPSYEQYF. The V gene is TRBV5-1, the J gene TRBJ2-7; 7 positions agree with TRBD1. Germline CDR1 is SGHRS and CDR2 is YFSETQ. The CDR3 sequence is 15 residues long. J was trimmed by 1 base and V by 5 bases; bases with no gene match: 9.